The clone carrying this TCR beta chain was detected many times. The antigen is not known. This CDR3 is 13 amino acids long. With 4 bases removed from V and 4 bases from J, the gap between germline ends came to 13 bases. Per germline, CDR1 SQVTM and CDR2 ANQGSEA. The source of the sample is a study of human T cells and chemical hapten exposure. The study's findings and limits: No shift was seen in TCRs above 1 in 1000 frequency with DPC sensitization.

TCRdb recomputed calls from the RACE reads with MiXCR, one row per CDR3 protein. Counted here are over 85,000 distinct CDR3 sequences, approximately 9.7% occurring once; the ten biggest clones make up approximately 2.8%. Indicated time point: healthy volunteer bleed at 2 weeks. The total RNA was obtained from whole blood that was not fractionated. The sample taken for sequencing was whole blood. The V call is TRBV29-1, the J call TRBJ1-1; D is ambiguous. This TCR was recovered from a female donor in good health. Some clones in this sample may be carry-over from other donors' samples. CDR3 DNA: TGCAGCGTTGCGAGTTCTCAAGCCACTGAAGCTTTCTTT. Translating it yields CSVASSQATEAFF.